These T cell receptor beta chains were read from a single sample in a study of blood T cell repertoires in COVID-19. Profiling relied on immunoSEQ multiplex PCR, and the TCRdb table lists in-frame clones only, not all of them. Of approximately 200,000 clones in the sample, approximately 81% were seen once. Source material: PBMCs or T cells enriched from blood (not recorded which). Source of these receptors: a man aged 40-55 years who had recovered from COVID-19. The CDR3 runs from the conserved cysteine through the conserved F or W. D genes are given only for firm matches. Expanded clones are given a class, and other clones once, few, many or no size at all.

d_gene	v_gene	abundance	j_gene	CDR3nt	CDR3aa
.	TRBV18	.	TRBJ1-1	TGTGCCAGCTCGCCCACGACCGGGATCGAGACTGAAGCTTTCTTT	CASSPTTGIETEAFF
.	TRBV7-2	.	TRBJ1-5	TGTGCCAGCAGCTTAGGTTCGATAAGGGGAATTCAGCCCCAGCATTTT	CASSLGSIRGIQPQHF
TRBD2	TRBV5-1	once	TRBJ2-3	TGCGCCAGCAGCTTTAAGCGGGAGGGCCCAGATACGCAGTATTTT	CASSFKREGPDTQYF
.	TRBV7-2	.	TRBJ1-6	TGTGCCAGCAGCCTAATGGGGGGTTCGGCTTCACCCCTCCACTTT	CASSLMGGSASPLHF
TRBD1	TRBV4-1	.	TRBJ1-1	TGCGCCAGCAGCCAAGTGAACAGGGGCAACGGAGCTTTCTTT	CASSQVNRGNGAFF
TRBD1	TRBV7-9	.	TRBJ1-2	TGTGCCAGCAGCTCTACAGGGGGCGAATTGAGAGGCTACACCTTC	CASSSTGGELRGYTF
.	TRBV7-9	.	TRBJ1-2	TGTGCCAGCAGCTTACAGGGTGAAGTATCTTATGGCTACACCTTC	CASSLQGEVSYGYTF
TRBD1	TRBV27	.	TRBJ2-7	TGTGCCAGCGCGACCCAGTACGGGACAGGGGAATCTTTCGCCTACGAGCAGTACTTC	CASATQYGTGESFAYEQYF
TRBD1	TRBV30	.	TRBJ2-7	TGTGCCTGGAGCCAGGGGGCAAACGAGCAGTACTTC	CAWSQGANEQYF
TRBD1	TRBV7-9	.	TRBJ2-7	TGTGCCAGCAGCTTAGGGGGACAGGGAGTATCCTACGAGCAGTACTTC	CASSLGGQGVSYEQYF
TRBD1	TRBV18	.	TRBJ2-7	TGTGCCAGCTCACCATCGACAGGGGGACTTTACGAGCAGTACTTC	CASSPSTGGLYEQYF
.	TRBV21-1	once	TRBJ1-1	TGTGCCAGCAGCAAAATATCAGGGGGCACTGAAGCTTTCTTT	CASSKISGGTEAFF
.	TRBV4-1	.	TRBJ2-1	TGCGCCAGCAGCCACCCCGGCGGAGGCAATGAGCAGTTCTTC	CASSHPGGGNEQFF
TRBD2	TRBV13	.	TRBJ2-3	TGTGCCAGCAGCTTTATAGCGGGAACAGATACGCAGTATTTT	CASSFIAGTDTQYF
.	TRBV9	.	TRBJ1-1	TGTGCCAGCAGCCCGAGAGACTTAACCCCCCGGACTGAAGCTTTCTTT	CASSPRDLTPRTEAFF
.	TRBV27	.	TRBJ1-6	TGTGCCAGCAGTTTACGGAGTTATAATTCACCCCTCCACTTT	CASSLRSYNSPLHF
TRBD2	TRBV3-1/TRBV3-2	.	TRBJ2-5	TGTGCCAGCAGCCCGCACGGGACTAGAAAAGAGACCCAGTACTTC	CASSPHGTRKETQYF
TRBD1	TRBV2	.	TRBJ2-2	TGTGCCAGCAGGGAGAGGACAGGGGGTTTAACCGGGGAGCTGTTTTTT	CASRERTGGLTGELFF
.	TRBV28	.	TRBJ1-6	TGTGCCAGCAGTTTGGCTACCTACGGGGCCCTCCACTTT	CASSLATYGALHF
TRBD1	TRBV19	.	TRBJ2-2	TGTGCCAGTAGTAGAGGGGACAGCTACACCGGGGAGCTGTTTTTT	CASSRGDSYTGELFF
.	TRBV19	.	TRBJ2-7	TGTGCCAGTAGTCGACTTATTTCGCGTGGCAACCTCTACGAGCAGTACTTC	CASSRLISRGNLYEQYF
.	TRBV6-1	.	TRBJ2-1	TGTGCCAGCAGTGATCGGCCAGGGCCCGACTCCTACAATGAGCAGTTCTTC	CASSDRPGPDSYNEQFF
.	TRBV6-1	.	TRBJ2-7	TGTGCCAGCAGTGAGCGCAGGGGAGATTTCTACGAGCAGTACTTC	CASSERRGDFYEQYF
.	TRBV2	.	TRBJ2-2	TGTGCCAGCAGTGGAACCCCCGGGGACACCGGGGAGCTGTTTTTT	CASSGTPGDTGELFF
TRBD1	TRBV7-9	.	TRBJ2-7	TGTGCCAGCAGCTTAGGTATTAGGGACAGGGGTAGCCACGAGCAGTACTTC	CASSLGIRDRGSHEQYF
.	TRBV30	few	TRBJ1-6	TGTGCCTGGAGTGAGGCAGGCGTCGGCTACAATTCACCCCTCCACTTT	CAWSEAGVGYNSPLHF
TRBD2	TRBV6-1	.	TRBJ2-7	TGTGCCAGCAAACCGGGGACTAGCGGGAGCGAGCAGTACTTC	CASKPGTSGSEQYF
.	TRBV6-5	.	TRBJ2-7	TGTGCCATCAAGGCAGGGCGCAGGGATCCGGGCGAGCAGTACTTC	CAIKAGRRDPGEQYF
.	TRBV20-1	.	TRBJ1-2	TGCAGTGCGTCCGAGTACGGCTACACCTTC	CSASEYGYTF
TRBD1	TRBV10-2	.	TRBJ2-2	TGCGCCAGCAGTGGACAGGGACGAATCACCGGGGAGCTGTTTTTT	CASSGQGRITGELFF
TRBD2	TRBV15	.	TRBJ2-7	TGTGCCAGCGGGGGCCGCGGGAGGGCCCTCGACGAGCAGTACTTC	CASGGRGRALDEQYF
.	TRBV12-3/TRBV12-4	.	TRBJ2-3	TGTGCCAGCAGGAGGATACCCACAGATACGCAGTATTTT	CASRRIPTDTQYF
TRBD1	TRBV14	.	TRBJ1-2	TGTGCCAGCAGCCAGGGGTACCGGGACAGCTTTGTTGACTATGGCTACACCTTC	CASSQGYRDSFVDYGYTF
TRBD1	TRBV28	.	TRBJ1-3	TGTGCCAGCAGTTTATTTTCCGGGACAGTCGGAAACACCATATATTTT	CASSLFSGTVGNTIYF
TRBD2	TRBV24-1	.	TRBJ2-1	TGTGCCACCAGTGAGCCTAGCGGCTACACTGAGCAGTTCTTC	CATSEPSGYTEQFF
.	TRBV4-1	.	TRBJ2-3	TGCGCCAGCAGCCCTCAGGACATCTCGACAGATACGCAGTATTTT	CASSPQDISTDTQYF
TRBD1	TRBV4-2	.	TRBJ2-2	TGTGCCAGCAGCCAAGGACAGGGCCCGAACACCGGGGAGCTGTTTTTT	CASSQGQGPNTGELFF
.	TRBV6-5	once	TRBJ2-1	TGTGCCAGCACCAAGGGCTTAGCGGCGGGGCAGTTCTTC	CASTKGLAAGQFF
.	TRBV15	.	TRBJ2-3	TGTGCCACCAGCAGATTAGGGAGGCCAAGCACAGATACGCAGTATTTT	CATSRLGRPSTDTQYF
.	TRBV28	.	TRBJ1-1	TGTGCCAGCAGCGAGACAGGTCCGCTCCCTGAAGCTTTCTTT	CASSETGPLPEAFF
.	TRBV9	.	TRBJ1-6	TGTGCCAGCAGCATCAGGGGAGGGAATTCACCCCTCCACTTT	CASSIRGGNSPLHF
TRBD1	TRBV3-1/TRBV3-2	once	TRBJ2-5	TGTGCCAGCAGCAGGGACAGGGGGCCCCTTGGGGAGACCCAGTACTTC	CASSRDRGPLGETQYF
TRBD1	TRBV7-9	.	TRBJ1-2	TGTGCCAGCAGCTCGGGACAGGCCGCGAGCTATGGCTACACCTTC	CASSSGQAASYGYTF
.	TRBV6-2/TRBV6-3	many	TRBJ2-7	TGTGCCAGCAGTTATTCAGAGCGGTACGAGCAGTACTTC	CASSYSERYEQYF
.	TRBV2	.	TRBJ2-1	TGTGCCAGCAGTTCCCCCTACCACAATGAGCAGTTCTTC	CASSSPYHNEQFF
.	TRBV10-3	.	TRBJ2-5	TGTGCCATCAGTGAGTCCGGGGGAGGAGAGACCCAGTACTTC	CAISESGGGETQYF
.	TRBV5-4	.	TRBJ1-2	TGTGCCACCAAAGAGGAGGGGTTAGGCTACACCTTC	CATKEEGLGYTF
TRBD1	TRBV4-1	.	TRBJ1-5	TGCGCCAGCAGCTGGGACAGGGGGAGCAATCAGCCCCAGCATTTT	CASSWDRGSNQPQHF
TRBD2	TRBV11-2	few	TRBJ2-2	TGTGCCAGCAGCTTGGGGACTTGGGAGGGCACCGGGGAGCTGTTTTTT	CASSLGTWEGTGELFF
TRBD1	TRBV7-9	.	TRBJ2-1	TGTGCCAGCAGCTTAGCACAGGGGCTCAGGAATGAGCAGTTCTTC	CASSLAQGLRNEQFF